Listed below are T cell receptor beta chains from one sample, sequenced in a study of blood T cell repertoires in COVID-19. Sequenced by immunoSEQ multiplex PCR; TCRdb stores in-frame clones only, minus some. This sample has 70,000 or so clones, with roughly 71% found just once. The material sequenced was peripheral blood. These receptors came from a man in his sixties with COVID-19, enrolled during active disease. Each CDR3 is given with its conserved first and last residue. The D gene is left open where the match is weak. Not every row has a clone size; where given, it reads once, few, many or a size class.

>TRBV11-2|TRBJ2-1|TRBD2|-
TGTGCCAGCAGCTTAGATTTCGGGACTAGCGGGAGGAAGAATGAGCAGTTCTTC
CASSLDFGTSGRKNEQFF
>TRBV10-2|TRBJ2-1|-|-
TGCGCCAGCAGTGGCGGGGAGTCTCCCTACAATGAGCAGTTCTTC
CASSGGESPYNEQFF
>TRBV5-1|TRBJ2-5|TRBD1|-
TGCGCCAGCAGTCCTGACAGGGGTCAAGAGACCCAGTACTTC
CASSPDRGQETQYF
>TRBV5-1|TRBJ2-1|TRBD2|-
TGCGCCAGCAGCTTGTCCGGGGGGGTGTACAATGAGCAGTTCTTC
CASSLSGGVYNEQFF
>TRBV19|TRBJ2-6|TRBD1|-
TGTGCCAGTAGCCGTCAGGGGGCCGGTGGGGCCAACGTCCTGACTTTC
CASSRQGAGGANVLTF
>TRBV19|TRBJ1-3|-|-
TGTGCCAGTAGTCTCTCTGGAAACACCATATATTTT
CASSLSGNTIYF
>TRBV19|TRBJ2-5|TRBD2|-
TGTGCCAGTAGTATCCGGGGGGGCGGGGAGACCCAGTACTTC
CASSIRGGGETQYF
>TRBV3-1/TRBV3-2|TRBJ1-2|TRBD1|-
TGTGCCAGCAGCCTCGGGGACAGGTTAACCTATGGCTACACCTTC
CASSLGDRLTYGYTF
>TRBV12-5|TRBJ1-5|-|-
TGTGCTAGTGGGCTCGGACTATATAGCAATCAGCCCCAGCATTTT
CASGLGLYSNQPQHF
>TRBV19|TRBJ1-3|-|-
TGTGCCAGTAGTCCGACAGGAGCTGGAAACACCATATATTTT
CASSPTGAGNTIYF
>TRBV5-6|TRBJ2-3|TRBD2|few
TGTGCCAGCAGCGGGGAGGGAGATACGCAGTATTTT
CASSGEGDTQYF
>TRBV7-9|TRBJ2-5|TRBD2|-
TGTGCCAGCAGCCCACCGGGACTAGCGGGAGAGACCCAGTACTTC
CASSPPGLAGETQYF
>TRBV6-5|TRBJ1-1|-|few
TGTGCCAGCAGTTACTCGATCGGGGGAATAGGGACTGAAGCTTTCTTT
CASSYSIGGIGTEAFF
>TRBV15|TRBJ1-5|-|-
TGTGCCACCAGCAGAGATGCGGCGGCAAATCAGCCCCAGCATTTT
CATSRDAAANQPQHF
>TRBV18|TRBJ2-7|TRBD2|few
TGTGCCAGTCGACTAGCGGGTGAGCAGTACTTC
CASRLAGEQYF
>TRBV7-2|TRBJ1-4|TRBD1|once
TGTGCCAGCAGCCTCGTCCGGGGGACAGGGAATGAAAAACTGTTTTTT
CASSLVRGTGNEKLFF
>TRBV5-1|TRBJ2-7|-|once
TGCGCCAGCAGCCGCTCGCACGAGACTAGAACCTACGAGCAGTACTTC
CASSRSHETRTYEQYF
>TRBV14|TRBJ1-2|-|few
TGTGCCAGCAGCCAGGGGGGGGCCTATGGCTACACCTTC
CASSQGGAYGYTF
>TRBV3-1/TRBV3-2|TRBJ1-2|-|-
TGTGCCAGCAGCGAGGGGGATTATGGCTACACCTTC
CASSEGDYGYTF
>TRBV5-1|TRBJ2-2|-|many
TGCGCCAGCAGCTACCGACAGGGAGGACGCACCGGGGAGCTGTTTTTT
CASSYRQGGRTGELFF
>TRBV7-2|TRBJ2-2|TRBD2|-
TGTGCCAGCAGCCCTAGCGGGGGGCTGAACACCGGGGAGCTGTTTTTT
CASSPSGGLNTGELFF
>TRBV19|TRBJ2-1|TRBD2|-
TGTGCCAGTGGAGGCGGGGGGGGCCACAATGAGCAGTTCTTC
CASGGGGGHNEQFF
>TRBV5-6|TRBJ2-5|-|-
TGTGCCAGCAGCTTGGGAGGCACGGGAAAGACCCAGTACTTC
CASSLGGTGKTQYF
>TRBV6-1|TRBJ1-6|-|-
TGTGCCAGCAGTGAAAACAGCCATAATTCACCCCTCCACTTT
CASSENSHNSPLHF
>TRBV27|TRBJ2-1|TRBD2|few
TGTGCCAGCAGCCTCAGCGGGAGCCTCTACAATGAGCAGTTCTTC
CASSLSGSLYNEQFF
>TRBV5-1|TRBJ1-6|-|few
TGCGCCAGCAGCTTGGGAGGAAGTTCACCCCTCCACTTT
CASSLGGSSPLHF
>TRBV5-1|TRBJ2-1|TRBD2|-
TGCGCCAGCAGTGGGACTAGCGGGACTTACAATGAGCAGTTCTTC
CASSGTSGTYNEQFF
>TRBV6-4|TRBJ2-1|-|-
TGTGCCAGCAGTCCCTCCAAGAGCTCCTACAATGAGCAGTTCTTC
CASSPSKSSYNEQFF
>TRBV5-5|TRBJ2-3|-|once
TGTGCCAGCAGCCCGAGAGGCCCCAGCACAGATACGCAGTATTTT
CASSPRGPSTDTQYF
>TRBV6-5|TRBJ1-2|TRBD1|-
TGTGCCACCGGGGACAGGGGTTCTCCTGGCTACACCTTC
CATGDRGSPGYTF
>TRBV5-1|TRBJ1-1|-|-
TGCGCCAGCAGCTTGGCCAGGGGTCGAACTGAAGCTTTCTTT
CASSLARGRTEAFF
>TRBV28|TRBJ2-7|TRBD1|few
TGTGCCAGCAGTTCGAGGGGGGGACAGGGATCTTACGAGCAGTACTTC
CASSSRGGQGSYEQYF
>TRBV6-1|TRBJ2-1|TRBD1|-
TGTGCCAGCAGTGAGGCGAAGACAGGGAGCTCCTACAATGAGCAGTTCTTC
CASSEAKTGSSYNEQFF
>TRBV27|TRBJ1-5|TRBD1|-
TGTGCCAGCCGTTTAGGGGACAGGTTCGATCAGCCCCAGCATTTT
CASRLGDRFDQPQHF
>TRBV6-6|TRBJ1-6|-|-
TGTGCCAGCAGCCCCCATGACAGAGATAATTCACCCCTCCACTTT
CASSPHDRDNSPLHF
>TRBV7-2|TRBJ1-2|-|-
TGTGCCAGCAGCTTAGGGTCCCTGGGCGGCTACACCTTC
CASSLGSLGGYTF
>TRBV18|TRBJ1-5|-|-
TGTGCCAGCTCACCGGGTGGACAGATAAGACAGCCCCAGCATTTT
CASSPGGQIRQPQHF
>TRBV19|TRBJ2-3|TRBD2|once
TGTGCCAGTAGTATAAGCGGGATGGGCACAGATACGCAGTATTTT
CASSISGMGTDTQYF
>TRBV24-1|TRBJ2-2|-|-
TGTGCCACCAGTGATCTATCCAGGGGGAACACCGGGGAGCTGTTTTTT
CATSDLSRGNTGELFF
>TRBV5-1|TRBJ2-7|TRBD2|-
TGCGCCAGCAGCCCAGGACTAGCGGGAGGGCCATACGAGCAGTACTTC
CASSPGLAGGPYEQYF
>TRBV30|TRBJ1-1|-|-
TGTGCCTGGAGTGTACGCGGCCTTCGAGGGAACACTGAAGCTTTCTTT
CAWSVRGLRGNTEAFF
>TRBV13|TRBJ1-3|TRBD1|-
TGTGCCAGCAGCAGAAGGACAGGGGGTCCCCTTTCTGGAAACACCATATATTTT
CASSRRTGGPLSGNTIYF
>TRBV19|TRBJ1-2|-|-
TGTGCCAGTAGTATAGAGGGAGCGGACTATGGCTACACCTTC
CASSIEGADYGYTF
>TRBV5-1|TRBJ2-6|-|-
TGCGCCAGCAGCTCGGGCTCTGGGGCCAACGTCCTGACTTTC
CASSSGSGANVLTF
>TRBV7-2|TRBJ2-7|TRBD1|-
TGTGCCAGCAGCGTCTCCGGGACAGGGGGTCGCGAGCAGTACTTC
CASSVSGTGGREQYF
>TRBV28|TRBJ1-2|-|-
TGTGCCAGCAGGGGGCAGGGGTATAGCTATGGCTACACCTTC
CASRGQGYSYGYTF
>TRBV5-6|TRBJ2-7|TRBD1|-
TGTGCCAGCAGCCTGACAGGGGTTGACGAGCAGTACTTC
CASSLTGVDEQYF
>TRBV3-1/TRBV3-2|TRBJ2-3|TRBD2|once
TGTGCCAGCAGCCAAGGCGGGGGGGGAGCAGATACGCAGTATTTT
CASSQGGGGADTQYF
>TRBV3-1/TRBV3-2|TRBJ2-5|-|-
TGTGCCAGCAGCCACACAGGAAAAGAGACCCAGTACTTC
CASSHTGKETQYF
>TRBV7-9|TRBJ2-1|TRBD2|few
TGTGCCAGCAGCTTCACTAGCGGGGGAGGTGAGCAGTTCTTC
CASSFTSGGGEQFF
>TRBV9|TRBJ2-5|TRBD2|once
TGTGCCAGCAGCGTAGCAGGTAGCGGGGTGAAGGAGACCCAGTACTTC
CASSVAGSGVKETQYF
>TRBV6-2/TRBV6-3|TRBJ1-3|TRBD1|-
TGTGCCAGCAGTTACTCGGGACAGAGAAACACCATATATTTT
CASSYSGQRNTIYF
>TRBV15|TRBJ1-4|-|-
TGTGCCACCAGCAGAGGGCAGGTTGAAAAACTGTTTTTT
CATSRGQVEKLFF